A single sample is the source of the 18 T cell receptor beta chains below, sequenced in a study of T cells after somatic rescue of genetic block. Data came from immunoSEQ multiplex PCR; TCRdb stores just in-frame clones and leaves some out. The sample lists tens of thousands of clones, roughly nine tenths occurring once. The sequencing sample was made of peripheral blood mononuclear cells (PBMCs). Receptor source: a man aged 35-49 years.

The chain has TRBV4-3 and TRBJ2-7; 7 bases are a match to TRBD2. J was trimmed by 1 base and V by 4 bases; bases with no gene match: 4. CDR3 length: 14 amino acids. Per the germline V gene, CDR1 is LGHNA and CDR2 is YSLEER. The CDR3 DNA follows: TGCGCCAGCAGCCCTACGCGGGGGTCCTACGAGCAGTACTTC. It yields the protein CASSPTRGSYEQYF.

This chain links TRBV10-3 with TRBJ1-3; D remains unclear. The V end lost 4 bases, the J end lost 3 bases, and 10 bases lay between the germline ends. The CDR3 has 14 amino acids. The germline CDR1 and CDR2 sequences are ENHRY and SYGVKD. CDR3 loop: CAISATELGNTIYF. CDR3 in DNA: TGTGCCATCAGTGCGACGGAGCTTGGAAACACCATATATTTT.

The chain joins TRBV18 to TRBJ1-5, with TRBD1 as a possible D gene (5 bases). The germline V gene encodes CDR1 KGHSH and CDR2 LQKENI. This CDR3 contains 13 residues. Trimming pared 5 bases from V and 3 bases from J, leaving 8 bases between. CDR3 amino acids: CASSRGTNQPQHF. The CDR3, as DNA: TGTGCCAGCTCAAGGGGAACCAATCAGCCCCAGCATTTT.

This chain uses TRBV15 with TRBJ1-5; tentative D call: TRBD1 (5 bases). Deletions cut 1 base from V and 0 bases from J, with 7 bases between. The CDR3 runs 15 residues. Germline V gene sequence: CDR1 LNHNV, CDR2 YYDKDF (reference sequence). CDR3 nucleotide sequence: TGTGCCACCAGCAGAGCAGGGAATAGCAATCAGCCCCAGCATTTT. Residues: CATSRAGNSNQPQHF.

The chain carries TRBV7-8 and TRBJ2-5, with D maybe TRBD2 (6 bases). The CDR3 spans 16 residues. Germline CDR1 SGHVS, CDR2 FQNEAQ. V shed 5 bases and J shed 5 bases, with 21 bases lying between them. The CDR3 spells CASSLSGGVGEETQYF. The CDR3 DNA sequence: TGTGCCAGCAGCCTCTCGGGCGGGGTCGGGGAGGAGACCCAGTACTTC.

This sequence joins TRBV30 and TRBJ1-1, with D maybe TRBD1 (6 bases). The V gene's germline CDR1 is GTSNPN and CDR2 SVGIG (reference sequence). V gave up 2 bases and J gave up 1 base, with 11 bases separating them. This CDR3 spans 14 amino acids. CDR3 DNA: TGTGCCTGGAGTAGGGGACATTGGAACACTGAAGCTTTCTTT. This translates into CAWSRGHWNTEAFF. The variable domain in full, with the rest retrieved from reference TRBV30 and TRBJ1-1, is SQTIHQWPATLVQPVGSPLSLECTVEGTSNPNLYWYRQAAGRGLQLLFYSVGIGQISSEVPQNLSASRPQDRQFILSSKKLLLSDSGFYLCAWSRGHWNTEAFFGQGTRLTVV.

This clone has more than one count but fewer than ten. V usage is TRBV5-1 and J usage is TRBJ1-1; D is uncertain. CDR3 length equals 13 residues. Trimming left V 6 bases short and J 6 bases short, with 15 bases between. CDR1 and CDR2 (germline): SGHRS, YFSETQ. The CDR3 region has the DNA TGCGCCAGCACCGAGATGGGCGTGCCTGAAGCTTTCTTT. It specifies CASTEMGVPEAFF.

J is TRBJ2-1 and V is TRBV5-4, with a weak D call TRBD2 (5 bases). This CDR3 spans 14 amino acids. In germline, CDR1 is SGHNT, CDR2 YYREEE (reference sequence). Trimming cost V 2 bases and J 1 base, with 7 bases left between them. The CDR3, as DNA: TGTGCCAGCAGCTTTCGGGATTCCTACAATGAGCAGTTCTTC. Protein: CASSFRDSYNEQFF.

This clone was detected only once. The V call is TRBV18, the J call TRBJ2-3; TRBD2 agrees at 7 bases. There are 15 residues in the CDR3. V gave up 2 bases and J gave up 4 bases; unmatched junction bases: 6. Germline V gene lookup returns CDR1 KGHSH and CDR2 LQKENI. The CDR3 sequence: CASSPGASGPDTQYF. CDR3 coding DNA: TGTGCCAGCTCACCAGGAGCTAGCGGACCAGATACGCAGTATTTT.

The chain couples TRBV7-2 to TRBJ1-6, with a weak D call TRBD1 (6 bases). The CDR3 is 17 residues long. The germline V gene has CDR1 SGHTA and CDR2 FQGNSA. V was trimmed by 5 bases and J by 3 bases, leaving 17 bases between them. The CDR3 DNA reads TGTGCCAGCAGCCTGGTAACCGGGACACACTATAATTCACCCCTCCACTTT. Amino acids: CASSLVTGTHYNSPLHF. The variable domain in full, completed from reference TRBV7-2 and TRBJ1-6, reads GAGVSQSPSNKVTEKGKDVELRCDPISGHTALYWYRQSLGQGLEFLIYFQGNSAPDKSGLPSDRFSAERTGGSVSTLTIQRTQQEDSAVYLCASSLVTGTHYNSPLHFGNGTRLTVT.

The chain joins TRBV10-1 to TRBJ2-7; D is perhaps TRBD1 or TRBD2 (5 bases each). Trimming shortened V by 8 bases and J by 1 base, and 12 bases separated the two germline ends. The CDR3 is 13 amino acids. In germline, CDR1 is WNHNN, CDR2 SYGVQD (reference sequence). The CDR3 DNA reads as TGCGCCAGCTCCCGGGACGGATCCTACGAGCAGTACTTC. It yields the protein CASSRDGSYEQYF.

The rearrangement uses TRBV7-2 and TRBJ1-2, with D possibly being TRBD1 (5 bases). Germline loops: CDR1 SGHTA, CDR2 FQGNSA. The CDR3 runs 14 residues. The V end lost 1 base, the J end lost 1 base, and 7 bases lay between the germline ends. Here the CDR3 reads CASSLGGFNYGYTF. The CDR3 bases are TGTGCCAGCAGCTTAGGGGGGTTTAACTATGGCTACACCTTC.

The chain carries TRBV5-1 and TRBJ2-2, with D maybe TRBD2 (6 bases). V shed 5 bases and J shed 1 base, with 15 bases lying between them. CDR1 and CDR2 from the germline V gene are SGHRS and YFSETQ. This CDR3 contains 16 residues. DNA of the CDR3: TGCGCCAGCAGAATCTCGGGAGCGGGGAACACCGGGGAGCTGTTTTTT. This translates into CASRISGAGNTGELFF. Filled out from reference TRBV5-1 and TRBJ2-2, the complete variable domain reads KAGVTQTPRYLIKTRGQQVTLSCSPISGHRSVSWYQQTPGQGLQFLFEYFSETQRNKGNFPGRFSGRQFSNSRSEMNVSTLELGDSALYLCASRISGAGNTGELFFGEGSRLTVL.

The gene calls are TRBV28 and TRBJ2-1, with 9 bases that match TRBD2. Germline CDR1 MDHEN, CDR2 SYDVKM. The V segment lost 4 bases and the J segment 8 bases; nucleotides outside the gene matches: 9. The CDR3 runs to 15 residues. CDR3 nucleotides: TGTGCCAGCAGTTCTAGCGGGACCTTGTCCCATGAGCAGTTCTTC. It is translated as CASSSSGTLSHEQFF.

This sequence joins TRBV6-6 and TRBJ1-6, with D perhaps TRBD1 (5 bases). The CDR3 runs 14 residues. Germline V gene sequence: CDR1 MNHNY, CDR2 SVGAGI (reference sequence). V lost 5 bases, J lost 2 bases, and 7 bases lay in between. The CDR3 DNA is TGTGCCAGCAGTCGACAGACCTATAATTCACCCCTCCACTTT. It specifies CASSRQTYNSPLHF.

This rearrangement joins TRBV28 to TRBJ2-7, with D perhaps given as TRBD1 or TRBD2 (5 bases each). V was pared by 2 bases and J by 0 bases, with 5 bases between. Germline CDR1 is MDHEN and CDR2 is SYDVKM. The CDR3 spans 13 residues. This CDR3 reads CASSLGGSYEQYF. CDR3 DNA sequence: TGTGCCAGCAGTTTAGGGGGCTCCTACGAGCAGTACTTC.

The J gene is TRBJ1-2, the V gene TRBV29-1, with D tentatively TRBD1 (6 bases). There are 15 residues in the CDR3. CDR1 and CDR2 (germline): SQVTM, ANQGSEA. Trimming stripped 4 bases from V and 3 bases from J, with 18 bases between. The CDR3 region is CSVVGPGGADYGYTF. The CDR3 coding sequence is TGCAGCGTTGTCGGGCCGGGGGGGGCAGACTATGGCTACACCTTC. Looking up the rest from reference TRBV29-1 and TRBJ1-2 gives the full variable domain: SAVISQKPSRDICQRGTSLTIQCQVDSQVTMMFWYRQQPGQSLTLIATANQGSEATYESGFVIDKFPISRPNLTFSTLTVSNMSPEDSSIYLCSVVGPGGADYGYTFGSGTRLTVV.

The chain couples TRBV9 to TRBJ2-2; D not resolved. V was trimmed by 0 bases and J by 1 base, leaving 10 bases between them. Per germline, CDR1 SGDLS and CDR2 YYNGEE. The CDR3 spans 16 residues. CDR3: CASSVVQKQNTGELFF. DNA for the CDR3: TGTGCCAGCAGCGTAGTCCAGAAACAGAACACCGGGGAGCTGTTTTTT. Combining the CDR3 with reference TRBV9 and TRBJ2-2 gives the whole variable domain DSGVTQTPKHLITATGQRVTLRCSPRSGDLSVYWYQQSLDQGLQFLIQYYNGEERAKGNILERFSAQQFPDLHSELNLSSLELGDSALYFCASSVVQKQNTGELFFGEGSRLTVL.